These 10 T cell receptor beta chains were all obtained from the same sample, sequenced in a study of blood T cell repertoires in COVID-19. Data came from immunoSEQ multiplex PCR; TCRdb stores just in-frame clones and leaves some out. Found here are hundreds of thousands of clones, 85% to 90% of them singletons; the top ten hold about 6%. Input material: peripheral blood. The receptors come from a woman between 50 and 59 years old with COVID-19, enrolled during active disease.

The J gene is TRBJ2-7, the V gene TRBV3-1 (or the pseudogene TRBV3-2), with a tentative D call TRBD2 (6 bases). Trimming shortened V by 2 bases and J by 0 bases, and 14 bases separated the two germline ends. Germline V gene lookup returns CDR1 LGHDT and CDR2 YNNKEL (reference sequence). The CDR3 loop spans 16 amino acids. The CDR3 reads CASSQFLWTNSYEQYF. The CDR3 bases are TGTGCCAGCAGCCAATTTCTATGGACTAACTCCTACGAGCAGTACTTC.

V is TRBV3-1 (or the pseudogene TRBV3-2) and J is TRBJ2-2; unclear D gene. CDR3 length: 14 residues. V was shortened by 1 base and J by 5 bases, with 8 bases between the two germline ends. In germline, CDR1 is LGHDT, CDR2 YNNKEL (reference sequence). The CDR3 region has the DNA TGTGCCAGCAGCCAAGGATACATGACCGGGGAGCTGTTTTTT. This codes for CASSQGYMTGELFF.

The rearrangement joins TRBV5-1 to TRBJ1-2; TRBD1 aligns across 7 bases. The CDR3 consists of 14 residues. Germline trimming cut 0 bases from V and 4 bases from J; bases unmatched to any gene: 3. Germline V gene data show CDR1 as SGHRS and CDR2 as YFSETQ. The CDR3 here is CASSLGQGGYGYTF. The CDR3 DNA follows: TGCGCCAGCAGCTTGGGACAGGGTGGCTATGGCTACACCTTC.

In this sample, this clone turned up a few times. The gene calls are TRBV5-4 and TRBJ2-1; tentative D call: TRBD2 (5 bases). V was trimmed by 4 bases and J by 10 bases, leaving 18 bases between them. The germline V gene has CDR1 SGHNT and CDR2 YYREEE (reference sequence). This CDR3 is 14 amino acids long. The CDR3 DNA sequence: TGTGCCAGCAGCCCTGACTACCGGGTCGGGGAGCAGTTCTTC. As protein: CASSPDYRVGEQFF.

The table lists this clone with a few counts. The sample contains more than one DNA sequence encoding this CDR3. The chain employs TRBV9 and TRBJ2-4; 11 nucleotides agree with TRBD2. V shed 0 bases and J 7 bases; nucleotides not matched to a gene: 0. The CDR3 contains 14 residues. Germline CDR1 is SGDLS and CDR2 is YYNGEE. The CDR3 here is CASSVGTSGNIQYF. CDR3 coding DNA: TGTGCCAGCAGCGTAGGGACTAGCGGGAACATTCAGTACTTC. Looking up the rest from reference TRBV9 and TRBJ2-4 gives the full variable domain: DSGVTQTPKHLITATGQRVTLRCSPRSGDLSVYWYQQSLDQGLQFLIQYYNGEERAKGNILERFSAQQFPDLHSELNLSSLELGDSALYFCASSVGTSGNIQYFGAGTRLSVL.

This chain uses TRBV19 with TRBJ1-4; D possibly corresponds to TRBD1 (5 bases). The CDR3 is made up of 15 amino acids. CDR1 is LNHDA, CDR2 SQIVND, per germline (reference sequence). Between the trimmed V and J ends, which lost 3 bases and 1 base, there was a span of 9 bases. DNA for the CDR3: TGTGCCAGTAGTATCGGGGGGGGAACTAATGAAAAACTGTTTTTT. This codes for CASSIGGGTNEKLFF. Variable domain in full (rest from reference TRBV19 and TRBJ1-4): DGGITQSPKYLFRKEGQNVTLSCEQNLNHDAMYWYRQDPGQGLRLIYYSQIVNDFQKGDIAEGYSVSREKKESFPLTVTSAQKNPTAFYLCASSIGGGTNEKLFFGSGTQLSVL.

V and J are TRBV30 and TRBJ2-7; TRBD2 agrees at 7 bases. Germline V gene sequence: CDR1 GTSNPN, CDR2 SVGIG (reference sequence). CDR3 size: 12 residues. With V trimmed by 3 bases and J by 9 bases, 8 bases remained unmatched. As DNA, the CDR3 is TGTGCCTGGAGCGATCGGGGGGTACGGCAGTACTTC. Amino acid sequence: CAWSDRGVRQYF.

V gene TRBV27 combines with J gene TRBJ2-1; 8 bases align to TRBD2. This CDR3 contains 15 residues. CDR1 and CDR2 (germline): MNHEY, SMNVEV (reference sequence). The junction had 9 bases not matched to a gene; V was cut back by 3 bases and J by 8 bases. This CDR3 reads CASSFLNSGNYEQFF. Here the CDR3 DNA reads TGTGCCAGCAGTTTCTTGAATAGCGGGAACTATGAGCAGTTCTTC.

V gene TRBV13 combines with J gene TRBJ2-1; 14 nucleotides align to TRBD2. Germline trimming cut 6 bases from V and 5 bases from J; bases unmatched to any gene: 0. Germline V CDR1 and CDR2: PRHDT, FYEKMQ (reference sequence). The CDR3 length is 14 residues. This chain's CDR3 is CASRTSGRDNEQFF. The CDR3 DNA follows: TGTGCCAGCAGGACTAGCGGGAGGGACAATGAGCAGTTCTTC.

The chain is built from TRBV5-4 and TRBJ2-7, with D possibly matching TRBD2 (6 bases). The CDR3 loop spans 14 amino acids. Trimming took off 0 bases at V and 4 bases at J, with 11 bases between the two ends. The germline gives CDR1 SGHNT, CDR2 YYREEE (reference sequence). CDR3 coding DNA: TGTGCCAGCAGCTTGGACCGACTAGTTTACGAGCAGTACTTC. Translated: CASSLDRLVYEQYF.